A single sample is the source of the 26 T cell receptor beta chains below, sequenced in a study of blood T cell repertoires in COVID-19. Assay used: immunoSEQ multiplex PCR; TCRdb lists only in-frame clones, some missing. This sample yields about 240,000 clones, of which roughly 83% are seen a single time; roughly a tenth belongs to the top ten. Sequencing was carried out using peripheral blood. All receptors derive from a woman at least 80 years old with acute or convalescent COVID-19.

The chain joins TRBV29-1 to TRBJ2-5; 10 nucleotides line up with TRBD1. Trimming at V came to 4 bases and at J to 0 bases, leaving 2 bases not matched to a gene. The CDR3 extends over 14 amino acids. Germline V CDR1 and CDR2: SQVTM, ANQGSEA. CDR3 residues: CSVAGQGYQETQYF. For the CDR3, the DNA is TGCAGCGTTGCGGGACAGGGGTACCAAGAGACCCAGTACTTC.

This clone is categorized as medium-sized. The chain combines TRBV5-5 with TRBJ1-6; 10 nucleotides line up with TRBD1. This CDR3 is 15 amino acids long. Germline lookup yields CDR1 SGHKS and CDR2 YYEKEE (reference sequence). V shed 4 bases and J 9 bases; nucleotides not matched to a gene: 7. CDR3: CASSGEGQGLSPLHF. Here the CDR3 DNA reads TGTGCCAGCAGCGGCGAGGGACAGGGGCTTTCACCCCTCCACTTT. Based on the CDR3 plus reference TRBV5-5 and TRBJ1-6, the full variable domain is DAGVTQSPTHLIKTRGQQVTLRCSPISGHKSVSWYQQVLGQGPQFIFQYYEKEERGRGNFPDRFSARQFPNYSSELNVNALLLGDSALYLCASSGEGQGLSPLHFGNGTRLTVT.

V usage is TRBV12-3 or TRBV12-4 and J usage is TRBJ1-1; weak D call: TRBD1 (6 bases). Trimming removed 3 bases from V and 11 bases from J, with 16 bases in between. The CDR3 consists of 13 residues. This CDR3 reads CASSFTTGSAAFF. The CDR3, as DNA: TGTGCCAGCAGTTTTACCACAGGGTCTGCTGCTTTCTTT.

The genes are TRBV14 and TRBJ2-5; no definite D call. CDR1 is SGHDN, CDR2 FVKESK, per germline. This CDR3 has 13 residues. Trimming pared 1 base from V and 4 bases from J, leaving 7 bases between. The CDR3 DNA follows: TGTGCCAGCAGCCAAGGTAGCCGAGAGACCCAGTACTTC. Protein sequence: CASSQGSRETQYF.

The chain recombines TRBV3-1 (or the pseudogene TRBV3-2) with TRBJ2-7, with 7 bases lining up with TRBD2. Trimming cost V 6 bases and J 0 bases; bases outside gene matches: 5. Per the germline V gene, CDR1 is LGHDT and CDR2 is YNNKEL (reference sequence). CDR3 size: 14 residues. The CDR3 region has the DNA TGTGCCAGCAGGCAGGGAGGGACCTCCTACGAGCAGTACTTC. Translation: CASRQGGTSYEQYF.

V and J are TRBV19 and TRBJ1-1; D is unclear. This CDR3 region has 12 residues. The ends were cut back, 3 bases at V and 9 bases at J, with 11 bases in the middle. CDR1 LNHDA and CDR2 SQIVND come from the germline V gene (reference sequence). CDR3 DNA sequence: TGTGCCAGTAGTATGGGCAGTGGAAAAGCTTTCTTT. Its protein is CASSMGSGKAFF. The whole variable domain, filled in from reference TRBV19 and TRBJ1-1, reads DGGITQSPKYLFRKEGQNVTLSCEQNLNHDAMYWYRQDPGQGLRLIYYSQIVNDFQKGDIAEGYSVSREKKESFPLTVTSAQKNPTAFYLCASSMGSGKAFFGQGTRLTVV.

This clone was observed a single time. This rearrangement joins TRBV3-1 (or the pseudogene TRBV3-2) to TRBJ2-7, with no clear D. Trimming left V 1 base short and J 0 bases short, with 10 bases between. Germline V gene sequence: CDR1 LGHDT, CDR2 YNNKEL (reference sequence). This CDR3 is 15 amino acids long. The CDR3, as DNA: TGTGCCAGCAGCCAAGGGGCCGGTTACTCCTACGAGCAGTACTTC. Encoded protein: CASSQGAGYSYEQYF.

The rearrangement uses TRBV20-1 and TRBJ2-3, with D uncertain. Germline V gives CDR1 DFQATT, CDR2 SNEGSKA (reference sequence). Trimming shortened V by 5 bases and J by 2 bases, and 2 bases separated the two germline ends. The CDR3 contains 10 residues. CDR3: CSAHTDTQYF. For the CDR3, the DNA is TGCAGTGCTCACACAGATACGCAGTATTTT.

This clone was observed a single time. This CDR3 is CASRVKQGNSPLHF. The CDR3 DNA reads TGTGCCAGTAGGGTGAAACAGGGGAATTCACCCCTCCACTTT. This sequence joins TRBV19 and TRBJ1-6; 7 nucleotides align to TRBD1. The CDR3 is 14 amino acids. The germline gives CDR1 LNHDA, CDR2 SQIVND (reference sequence). V lost 6 bases and J lost 7; bases outside the gene matches: 6. Full variable domain (rest looked up from reference TRBV19 and TRBJ1-6): DGGITQSPKYLFRKEGQNVTLSCEQNLNHDAMYWYRQDPGQGLRLIYYSQIVNDFQKGDIAEGYSVSREKKESFPLTVTSAQKNPTAFYLCASRVKQGNSPLHFGNGTRLTVT.

This clone has only one observation. This chain joins TRBV7-6 and TRBJ1-5; D not certain. Germline CDR1 reads SGHVS; CDR2 reads FNYEAQ. Deletions cut 0 bases from V and 0 bases from J, with 12 bases between. The CDR3 is 17 residues long. The CDR3 loop is CASSLAPHSTSNQPQHF. Here the CDR3 DNA reads TGTGCCAGCAGCTTAGCCCCCCACAGTACTAGCAATCAGCCCCAGCATTTT.

This chain joins TRBV7-8 and TRBJ1-5; D uncertain. Trimming shortened V by 1 base and J by 5 bases, and 12 bases separated the two germline ends. CDR3 size: 15 residues. Per the germline V gene, CDR1 is SGHVS and CDR2 is FQNEAQ. CDR3 DNA sequence: TGTGCCAGCAGCTTAGGTTTGAGTCCCGATCAGCCCCAGCATTTT. Translation gives CASSLGLSPDQPQHF.

The V gene is TRBV19, the J gene TRBJ2-5; a weak D match, TRBD1 (6 bases). In germline, CDR1 is LNHDA, CDR2 SQIVND (reference sequence). V lost 4 bases to trimming and J lost 3 bases, with 15 bases between them. The CDR3 has 15 residues. In nucleotides, the CDR3 is TGTGCCAGTAGTAGGAGCTGGGACACCAAAGAGACCCAGTACTTC. It is translated as CASSRSWDTKETQYF.

The chain couples TRBV3-1 (or the pseudogene TRBV3-2) to TRBJ2-5, with D tentatively TRBD1 (6 bases). The V end lost 4 bases, the J end lost 4 bases, and 16 bases lay between the germline ends. The CDR3 is 15 residues long. Germline loops: CDR1 LGHDT, CDR2 YNNKEL (reference sequence). CDR3 protein: CASSRTLGGLETQYF. The CDR3 DNA is TGTGCCAGCAGCCGGACGCTAGGGGGTTTAGAGACCCAGTACTTC.

This clone was counted a single time. The rearrangement links TRBV4-1 to TRBJ1-4; perhaps TRBD1 as D (5 bases). This CDR3 comprises 16 residues. Germline CDR1 MGHRA, CDR2 YSYEKL. The V end was cut by 1 base, the J end by 7 bases, with 16 bases between. The CDR3 here is CASSQARQGGSEKLFF. CDR3 in DNA: TGCGCCAGCAGCCAAGCTAGGCAGGGAGGGAGTGAAAAACTGTTTTTT.

The rearrangement links TRBV19 to TRBJ2-3, with D possibly TRBD1 on 5 matching bases. V lost 5 bases and J 4 bases, leaving 13 bases between the germline ends. CDR1 and CDR2 from the germline V gene are LNHDA and SQIVND (reference sequence). This CDR3 has 14 amino acids. This chain's CDR3 is CASSVRRAADTQYF. The CDR3 DNA sequence: TGTGCCAGTAGTGTCCGCAGGGCCGCAGATACGCAGTATTTT.

The sample holds one count of this clone. The V call is TRBV28, the J call TRBJ1-4; 7 positions agree with TRBD1. The CDR3 extends over 12 amino acids. V lost 8 bases and J lost 4; bases outside the gene matches: 1. The germline V gene has CDR1 MDHEN and CDR2 SYDVKM. The CDR3 sequence: CASRDSNEKLFF. The CDR3 DNA sequence: TGTGCCAGCCGGGACAGTAATGAAAAACTGTTTTTT.

The gene calls are TRBV27 and TRBJ2-7; 9 nucleotides line up with TRBD1. Germline V gene data show CDR1 as MNHEY and CDR2 as SMNVEV (reference sequence). The CDR3 contains 14 residues. The V and J ends lost 5 bases and 1 base, in that order; junction bases with no gene match: 3. CDR3 sequence (DNA): TGTGCCAGCAGTAAGGGACAGGGTTCCTACGAGCAGTACTTC. Protein sequence: CASSKGQGSYEQYF.

The chain carries TRBV28 and TRBJ2-3; 7 nucleotides align to TRBD2. The germline V gene has CDR1 MDHEN and CDR2 SYDVKM. The CDR3 spans 16 residues. V lost 5 bases and J lost 1; bases outside the gene matches: 9. The CDR3: CASSGPRGRGTDTQYF. For the CDR3, the DNA is TGTGCCAGCAGTGGGCCCCGGGGGAGGGGCACAGATACGCAGTATTTT.

The J gene is TRBJ2-1, the V gene TRBV29-1, with TRBD2 matching 7 bases. V lost 8 bases to trimming and J lost 6 bases; unmatched junction nucleotides: 7. This CDR3 has 12 residues. Germline lookup yields CDR1 SQVTM and CDR2 ANQGSEA. CDR3: CSCGGSVNEQFF. CDR3 nucleotide sequence: TGCAGCTGCGGGGGAAGCGTCAATGAGCAGTTCTTC.

This clone was seen a few times. This chain uses TRBV9 with TRBJ2-1, with TRBD1 matching 12 bases. This CDR3 has 17 residues. The germline gives CDR1 SGDLS, CDR2 YYNGEE. With 2 bases clipped from V and 4 bases from J, the junction kept 7 bases outside the gene matches. CDR3: CASSVGLGQGAYNEQFF. The CDR3 coding sequence is TGTGCCAGCAGCGTTGGGTTGGGACAGGGGGCGTACAATGAGCAGTTCTTC. Together with reference TRBV9 and TRBJ2-1, the CDR3 gives the full variable domain: DSGVTQTPKHLITATGQRVTLRCSPRSGDLSVYWYQQSLDQGLQFLIQYYNGEERAKGNILERFSAQQFPDLHSELNLSSLELGDSALYFCASSVGLGQGAYNEQFFGPGTRLTVL.

The chain recombines TRBV7-8 with TRBJ1-2; the D gene is possibly TRBD1 (5 bases). Germline assignment: CDR1 SGHVS and CDR2 FQNEAQ. The CDR3 is made up of 13 amino acids. V was pared by 1 base and J by 3 bases, with 6 bases between. CDR3 sequence: CASSLGGDYGYTF. The CDR3 DNA reads TGTGCCAGCAGCTTAGGGGGGGACTATGGCTACACCTTC.

The table lists this clone with a count of one. The J gene is TRBJ2-7, the V gene TRBV6-2 or TRBV6-3; 8 positions match TRBD1. The CDR3 has 16 residues. The V gene end was trimmed by 0 bases and the J gene end by 3 bases; junction bases not matched to a gene: 7. Germline V lookup: CDR1 MNHEY, CDR2 SVGEGT. CDR3 protein: CASSYSMSGGIYEQYF. In DNA form, the CDR3 reads TGTGCCAGCAGTTACTCGATGTCAGGGGGCATCTACGAGCAGTACTTC.

This clone was found once. The rearrangement joins TRBV2 to TRBJ2-7; TRBD1 agrees at 7 bases. The CDR3 has 15 residues. With V trimmed by 4 bases and J by 3 bases, 9 bases remained unmatched. Germline values: CDR1 SNHLY, CDR2 FYNNEI. CDR3 bases: TGTGCCAGCAGTGCTCGGGACAGACTACTCTACGAGCAGTACTTC. The encoded protein is CASSARDRLLYEQYF.

The chain links TRBV7-3 to TRBJ2-2, with D perhaps TRBD2 (7 bases). Between the trimmed V and J ends, which lost 3 bases and 4 bases, there was a span of 12 bases. CDR3 length equals 15 residues. Germline V CDR1 and CDR2: SGHTA, FQGTGA. Here the CDR3 reads CASSLRGGPTGELFF. DNA for the CDR3: TGTGCCAGCAGCTTGAGGGGGGGGCCCACCGGGGAGCTGTTTTTT.

The V call is TRBV19, the J call TRBJ2-3, with D unclear. Germline V gene sequence: CDR1 LNHDA, CDR2 SQIVND (reference sequence). The V and J ends lost 5 bases and 1 base respectively, with 13 bases between them. This CDR3 spans 15 amino acids. CDR3 sequence (DNA): TGTGCCAGTAGTCCGAGGTCGGTCGGCACAGATACGCAGTATTTT. Translated: CASSPRSVGTDTQYF.

The count of this clone is one. The chain employs TRBV5-1 and TRBJ2-2; 9 nucleotides agree with TRBD1. CDR3 length: 17 amino acids. Losses at the gene ends were 4 bases for V and 0 bases for J; bases not matched to a gene: 7. The germline gives CDR1 SGHRS, CDR2 YFSETQ. The CDR3 sequence: CASSPGQGPANTGELFF. The CDR3 coding sequence is TGCGCCAGCAGCCCAGGACAGGGGCCTGCGAACACCGGGGAGCTGTTTTTT.